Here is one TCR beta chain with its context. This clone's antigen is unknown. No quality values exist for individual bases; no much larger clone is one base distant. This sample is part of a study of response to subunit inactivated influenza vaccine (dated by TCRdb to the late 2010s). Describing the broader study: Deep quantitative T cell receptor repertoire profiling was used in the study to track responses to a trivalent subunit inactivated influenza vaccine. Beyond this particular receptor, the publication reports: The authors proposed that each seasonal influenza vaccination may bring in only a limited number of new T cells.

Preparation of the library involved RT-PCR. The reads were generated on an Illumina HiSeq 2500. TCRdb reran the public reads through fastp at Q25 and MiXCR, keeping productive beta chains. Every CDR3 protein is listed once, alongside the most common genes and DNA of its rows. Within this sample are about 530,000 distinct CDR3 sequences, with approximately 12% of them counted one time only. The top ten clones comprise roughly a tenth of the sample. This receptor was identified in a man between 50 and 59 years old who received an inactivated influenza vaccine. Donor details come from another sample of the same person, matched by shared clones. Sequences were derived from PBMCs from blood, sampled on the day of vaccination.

The sequenced DNA is TGCGCCAGCGGAACAGGGGGCGAAGCTTTCTTT. Translated, it gives CASGTGGEAFF. The chain was built from TRBV5-1 and TRBJ1-1; 9 central bases correspond to TRBD1. CDR1 and CDR2, looked up from the germline V gene, are SGHRS and YFSETQ. The CDR3 goes from the cysteine to the phenylalanine over 11 residues. Only the CDR3 DNA stays, 33 bases, in frame from base 1. V and J are trimmed by 7 bases and 8 bases, and the gene matches miss 3 bases of the junction.